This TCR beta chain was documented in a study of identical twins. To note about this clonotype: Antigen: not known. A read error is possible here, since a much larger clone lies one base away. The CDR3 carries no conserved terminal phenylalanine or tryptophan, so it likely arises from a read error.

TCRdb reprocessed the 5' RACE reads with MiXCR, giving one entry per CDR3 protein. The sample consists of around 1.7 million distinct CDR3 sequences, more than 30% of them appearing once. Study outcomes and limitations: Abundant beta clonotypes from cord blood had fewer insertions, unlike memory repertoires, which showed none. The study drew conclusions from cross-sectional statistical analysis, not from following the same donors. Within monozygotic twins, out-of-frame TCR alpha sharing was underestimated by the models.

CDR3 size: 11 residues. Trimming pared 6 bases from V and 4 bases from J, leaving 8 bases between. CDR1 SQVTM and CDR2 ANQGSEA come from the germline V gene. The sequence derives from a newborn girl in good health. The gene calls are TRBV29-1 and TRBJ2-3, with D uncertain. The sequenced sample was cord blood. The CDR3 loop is CSVRTADTQYL. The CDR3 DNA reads TGCAGCGTCCGGACGGCAGATACGCAGTATTTA.